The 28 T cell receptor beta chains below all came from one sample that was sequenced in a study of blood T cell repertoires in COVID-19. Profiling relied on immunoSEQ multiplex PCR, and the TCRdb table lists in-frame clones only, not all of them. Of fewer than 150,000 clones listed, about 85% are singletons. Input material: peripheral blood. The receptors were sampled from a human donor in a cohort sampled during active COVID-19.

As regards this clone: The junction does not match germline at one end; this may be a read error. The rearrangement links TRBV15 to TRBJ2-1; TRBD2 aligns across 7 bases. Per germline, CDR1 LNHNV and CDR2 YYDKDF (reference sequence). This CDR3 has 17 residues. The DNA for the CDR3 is TGTGCCACCAGCAGAGATACGGCTAGCGGACTCTACCATGAGCAGTTCTTC. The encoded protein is CATSRDTASGLYHEQFF. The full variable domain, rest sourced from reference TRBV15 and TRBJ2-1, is DAMVIQNPRYQVTQFGKPVTLSCSQTLNHNVMYWYQQKSSQAPKLLFHYYDKDFNNEADTPDNFQSRRPNTSFCFLDIRSPGLGDTAMYLCATSRDTASGLYHEQFFGPGTRLTVL.

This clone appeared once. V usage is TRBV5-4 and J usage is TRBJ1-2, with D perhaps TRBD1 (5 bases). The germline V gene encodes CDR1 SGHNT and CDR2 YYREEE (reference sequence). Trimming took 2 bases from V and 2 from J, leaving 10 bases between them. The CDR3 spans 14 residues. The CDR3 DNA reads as TGTGCCAGCAGCTTTTCAAAGGGGAACTATGGCTACACCTTC. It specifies CASSFSKGNYGYTF.

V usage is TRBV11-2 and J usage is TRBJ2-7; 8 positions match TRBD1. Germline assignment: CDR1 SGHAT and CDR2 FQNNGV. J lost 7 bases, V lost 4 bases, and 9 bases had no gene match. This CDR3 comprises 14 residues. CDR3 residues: CASSSLDRGREQYV. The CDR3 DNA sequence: TGTGCCAGCAGCTCCCTAGACAGGGGAAGGGAGCAGTACGTC.

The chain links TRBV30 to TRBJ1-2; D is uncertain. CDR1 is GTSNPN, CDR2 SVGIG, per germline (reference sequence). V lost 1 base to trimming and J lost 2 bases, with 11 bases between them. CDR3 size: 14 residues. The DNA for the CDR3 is TGTGCCTGGAGTGAACACACGGGGAACTATGGCTACACCTTC. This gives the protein CAWSEHTGNYGYTF.

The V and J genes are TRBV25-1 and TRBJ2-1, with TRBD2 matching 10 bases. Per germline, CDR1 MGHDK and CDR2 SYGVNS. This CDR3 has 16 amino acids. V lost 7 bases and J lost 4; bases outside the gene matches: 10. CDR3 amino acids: CASTVAGGVGYNEQFF. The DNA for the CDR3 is TGTGCCAGCACAGTAGCGGGAGGTGTGGGGTACAATGAGCAGTTCTTC.

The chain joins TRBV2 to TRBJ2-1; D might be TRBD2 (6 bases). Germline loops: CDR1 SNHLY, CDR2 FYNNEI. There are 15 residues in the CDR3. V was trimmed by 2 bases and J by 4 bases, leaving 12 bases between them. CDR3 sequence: CASSELGGEYNEQFF. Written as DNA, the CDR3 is TGTGCCAGCAGTGAACTGGGGGGAGAGTACAATGAGCAGTTCTTC.

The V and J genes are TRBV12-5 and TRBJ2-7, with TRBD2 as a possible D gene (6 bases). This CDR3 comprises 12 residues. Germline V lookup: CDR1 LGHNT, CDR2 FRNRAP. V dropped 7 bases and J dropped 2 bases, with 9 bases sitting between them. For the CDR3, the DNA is TGTGCTAGTGCCGGGGGAGCCTACGAGCAGTACGTC. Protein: CASAGGAYEQYV.

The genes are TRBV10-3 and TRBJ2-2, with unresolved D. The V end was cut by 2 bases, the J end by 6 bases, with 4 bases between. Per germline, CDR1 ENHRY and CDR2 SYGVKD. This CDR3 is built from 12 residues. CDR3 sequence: CAISEGPGELFF. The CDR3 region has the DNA TGTGCCATCAGTGAGGGCCCCGGGGAGCTGTTTTTT.

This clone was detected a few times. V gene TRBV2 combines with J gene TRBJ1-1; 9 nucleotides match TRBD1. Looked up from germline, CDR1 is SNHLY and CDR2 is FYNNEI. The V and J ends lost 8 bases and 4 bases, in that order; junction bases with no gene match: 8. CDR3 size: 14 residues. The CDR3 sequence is CASGVTQGATEAFF. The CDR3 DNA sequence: TGTGCCAGCGGGGTGACACAGGGGGCCACTGAAGCTTTCTTT. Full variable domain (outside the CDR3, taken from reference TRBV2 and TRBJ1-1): EPEVTQTPSHQVTQMGQEVILRCVPISNHLYFYWYRQILGQKVEFLVSFYNNEISEKSEIFDDQFSVERPDGSNFTLKIRSTKLEDSAMYFCASGVTQGATEAFFGQGTRLTVV.

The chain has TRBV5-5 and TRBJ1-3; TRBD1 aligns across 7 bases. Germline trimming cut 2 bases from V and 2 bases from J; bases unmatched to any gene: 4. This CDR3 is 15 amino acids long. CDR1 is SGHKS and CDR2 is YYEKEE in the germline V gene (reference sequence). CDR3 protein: CASSFSQGPGNTIYF. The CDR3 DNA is TGTGCCAGCAGCTTCTCACAGGGGCCTGGAAACACCATATATTTT.

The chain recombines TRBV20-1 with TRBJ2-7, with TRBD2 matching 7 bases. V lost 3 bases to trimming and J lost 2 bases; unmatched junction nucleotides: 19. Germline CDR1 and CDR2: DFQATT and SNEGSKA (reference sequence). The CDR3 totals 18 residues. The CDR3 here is CSASSPPLGGGPTYEQYF. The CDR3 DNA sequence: TGCAGTGCTAGTAGCCCCCCACTTGGCGGGGGACCTACCTACGAGCAGTACTTC.

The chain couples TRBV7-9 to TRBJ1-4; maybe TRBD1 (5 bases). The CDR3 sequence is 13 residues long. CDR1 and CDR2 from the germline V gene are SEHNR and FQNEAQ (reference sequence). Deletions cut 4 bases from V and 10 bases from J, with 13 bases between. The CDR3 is CASSYQGGGKLFF. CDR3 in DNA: TGTGCCAGCAGCTACCAGGGAGGCGGAAAACTGTTTTTT.

CDR3 bases: TGCGCCAGCAGCCAGAGACAGGGGGCGCGTGGAAACACCATATATTTT. Encoded protein: CASSQRQGARGNTIYF. The chain recombines TRBV5-1 with TRBJ1-3, with 10 bases that match TRBD1. The germline CDR1 and CDR2 sequences are SGHRS and YFSETQ. This CDR3 is 16 amino acids long. J was trimmed by 3 bases and V by 4 bases; bases with no gene match: 7.

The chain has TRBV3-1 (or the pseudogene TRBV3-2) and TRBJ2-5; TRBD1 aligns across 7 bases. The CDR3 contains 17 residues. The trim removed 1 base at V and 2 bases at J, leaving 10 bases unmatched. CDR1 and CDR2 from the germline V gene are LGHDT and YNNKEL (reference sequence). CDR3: CASSQGYRGARQETQYF. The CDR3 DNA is TGTGCCAGCAGCCAAGGATACAGGGGCGCAAGACAAGAGACCCAGTACTTC.

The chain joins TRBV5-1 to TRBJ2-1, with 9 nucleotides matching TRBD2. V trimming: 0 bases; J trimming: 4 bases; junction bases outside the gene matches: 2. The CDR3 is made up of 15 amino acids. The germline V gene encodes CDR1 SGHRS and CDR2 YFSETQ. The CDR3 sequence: CASSLGSGRYNEQFF. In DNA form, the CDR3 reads TGCGCCAGCAGCTTGGGCAGCGGGAGGTACAATGAGCAGTTCTTC.

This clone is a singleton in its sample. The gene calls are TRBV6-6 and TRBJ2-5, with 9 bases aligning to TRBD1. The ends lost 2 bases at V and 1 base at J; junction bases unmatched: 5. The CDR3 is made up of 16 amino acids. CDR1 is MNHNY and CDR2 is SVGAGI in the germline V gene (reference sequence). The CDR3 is CASSYLTGGGQETQYF. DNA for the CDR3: TGTGCCAGCAGTTACCTTACAGGGGGCGGCCAAGAGACCCAGTACTTC.

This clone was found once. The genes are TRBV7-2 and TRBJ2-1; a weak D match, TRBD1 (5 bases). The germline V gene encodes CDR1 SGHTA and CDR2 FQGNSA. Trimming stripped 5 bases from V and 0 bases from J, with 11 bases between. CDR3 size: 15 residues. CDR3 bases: TGTGCCAGCAGCGCCGTTAGGGGCTCCTACAATGAGCAGTTCTTC. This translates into CASSAVRGSYNEQFF.

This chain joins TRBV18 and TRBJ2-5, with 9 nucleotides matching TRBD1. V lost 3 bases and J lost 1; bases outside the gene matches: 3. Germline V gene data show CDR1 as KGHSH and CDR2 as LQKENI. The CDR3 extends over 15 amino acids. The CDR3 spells CASSPGGQGQETQYF. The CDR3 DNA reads TGTGCCAGCTCACCCGGGGGACAGGGCCAAGAGACCCAGTACTTC.

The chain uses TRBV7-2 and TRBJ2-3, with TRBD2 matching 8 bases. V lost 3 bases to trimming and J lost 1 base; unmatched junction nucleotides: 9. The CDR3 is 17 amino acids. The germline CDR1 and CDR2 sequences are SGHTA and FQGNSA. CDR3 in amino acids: CASSFVTGGIRTDTQYF. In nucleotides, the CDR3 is TGTGCCAGCAGCTTTGTGACGGGGGGGATACGCACAGATACGCAGTATTTT.

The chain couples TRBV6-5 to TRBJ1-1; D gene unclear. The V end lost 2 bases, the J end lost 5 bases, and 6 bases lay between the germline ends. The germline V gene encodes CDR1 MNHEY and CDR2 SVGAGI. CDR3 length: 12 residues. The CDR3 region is CASSYGGTEAFF. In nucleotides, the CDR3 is TGTGCCAGCAGTTACGGCGGGACTGAAGCTTTCTTT.

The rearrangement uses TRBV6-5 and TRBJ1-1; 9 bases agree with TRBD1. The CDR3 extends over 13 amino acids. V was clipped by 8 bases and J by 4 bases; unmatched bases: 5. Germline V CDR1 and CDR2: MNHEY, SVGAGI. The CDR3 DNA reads TGTGCCAGCGAGGACAGGGGAGGCACTGAAGCTTTCTTT. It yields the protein CASEDRGGTEAFF.

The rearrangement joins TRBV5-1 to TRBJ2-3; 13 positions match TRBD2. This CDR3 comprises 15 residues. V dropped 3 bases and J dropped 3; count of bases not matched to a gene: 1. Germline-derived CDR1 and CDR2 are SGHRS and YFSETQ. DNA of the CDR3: TGCGCCAGCAGCTCGGGACTAGCGGGAACAGATACGCAGTATTTT. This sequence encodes CASSSGLAGTDTQYF. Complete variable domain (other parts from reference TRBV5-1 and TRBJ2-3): KAGVTQTPRYLIKTRGQQVTLSCSPISGHRSVSWYQQTPGQGLQFLFEYFSETQRNKGNFPGRFSGRQFSNSRSEMNVSTLELGDSALYLCASSSGLAGTDTQYFGPGTRLTVL.

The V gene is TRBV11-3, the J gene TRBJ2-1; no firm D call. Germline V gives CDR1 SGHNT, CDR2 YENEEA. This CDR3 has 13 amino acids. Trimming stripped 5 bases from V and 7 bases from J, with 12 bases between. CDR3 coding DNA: TGTGCCAGCAGCCCCCCATCCGGTAATGAGCAGTTCTTC. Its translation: CASSPPSGNEQFF. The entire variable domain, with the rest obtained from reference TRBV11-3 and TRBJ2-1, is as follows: EAGVVQSPRYKIIEKKQPVAFWCNPISGHNTLYWYLQNLGQGPELLIRYENEEAVDDSQLPKDRFSAERLKGVDSTLKIQPAELGDSAVYLCASSPPSGNEQFFGPGTRLTVL.

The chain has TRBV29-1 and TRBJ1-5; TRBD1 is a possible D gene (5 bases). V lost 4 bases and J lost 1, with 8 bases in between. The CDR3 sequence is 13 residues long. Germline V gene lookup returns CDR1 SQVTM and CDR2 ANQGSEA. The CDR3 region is CSVAQGSNQPQHF. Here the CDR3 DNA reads TGCAGCGTTGCCCAGGGAAGCAATCAGCCCCAGCATTTT.

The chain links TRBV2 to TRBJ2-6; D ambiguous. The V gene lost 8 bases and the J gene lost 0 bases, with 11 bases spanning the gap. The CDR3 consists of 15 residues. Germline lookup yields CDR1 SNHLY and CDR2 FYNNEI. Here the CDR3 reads CASVPLASGANVLTF. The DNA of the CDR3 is TGTGCCAGCGTCCCCCTGGCCTCTGGGGCCAACGTCCTGACTTTC.

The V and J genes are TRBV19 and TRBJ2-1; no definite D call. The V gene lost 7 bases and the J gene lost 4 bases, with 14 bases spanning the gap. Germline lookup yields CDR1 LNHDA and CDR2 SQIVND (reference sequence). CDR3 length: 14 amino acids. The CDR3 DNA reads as TGTGCCAGTACCGGTAGCAACTCTTACAATGAGCAGTTCTTC. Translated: CASTGSNSYNEQFF.

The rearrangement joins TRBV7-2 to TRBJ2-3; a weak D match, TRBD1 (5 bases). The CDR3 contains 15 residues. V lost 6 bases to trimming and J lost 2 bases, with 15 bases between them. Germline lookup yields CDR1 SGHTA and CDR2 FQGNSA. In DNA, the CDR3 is TGTGCCAGCAGTGCCGACAGTTCTACCACAGATACGCAGTATTTT. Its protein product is CASSADSSTTDTQYF.

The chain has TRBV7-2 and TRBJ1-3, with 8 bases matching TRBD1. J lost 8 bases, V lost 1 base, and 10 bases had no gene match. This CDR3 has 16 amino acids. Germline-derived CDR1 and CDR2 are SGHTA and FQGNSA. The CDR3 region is CASSLGDRNPWDTIYF. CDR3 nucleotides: TGTGCCAGCAGCTTAGGGGACAGGAACCCTTGGGACACCATATATTTT.